These 25 T cell receptor beta chains were sequenced from one sample in a study of T-cell memory formation after mild COVID-19. In TCRdb, the 5' RACE reads were re-called with MiXCR into one record per CDR3 protein. The table has approximately 51,000 distinct CDR3 sequences, 9.3% seen once. The sequenced material came from PBMCs or a T cell subset sorted from them (not recorded which). The receptors were sampled from an adult woman who had mild COVID-19 (a few samples of this study predate the infection). Cell type and time point are not known.

This clonotype was seen at least ten times. J is TRBJ1-1 and V is TRBV20-1; D call uncertain. Germline CDR1 reads DFQATT; CDR2 reads SNEGSKA (reference sequence). The CDR3 length is 11 residues. Trimming removed 5 bases from V and 5 bases from J, with 9 bases in between. The CDR3 sequence is CSAPGRTEAFF. The CDR3 DNA follows: TGCAGTGCTCCCGGCCGGACTGAAGCTTTCTTT.

This clonotype is labeled medium-sized (0.01 to 0.1%). The CDR3 DNA sequence: TGTGCCAGCAGCCTAGGGGTCGACATCCTGGGTCCCCTTGAGCTGTTTTTT. Translated: CASSLGVDILGPLELFF. V and J are TRBV12-3 or TRBV12-4 and TRBJ2-2, with D maybe TRBD1 (5 bases). The CDR3 sequence is 17 residues long. The V gene lost 6 bases and the J gene lost 11 bases, with 28 bases spanning the gap.

This clonotype has a count of ten or more. At one end, the junction sequence differs from germline, possibly due to a read error. The V gene is TRBV4-1, the J gene TRBJ2-7; possible D gene TRBD2, 5 bases. The germline gives CDR1 MGHRA, CDR2 YSYEKL. This CDR3 is built from 13 residues. CDR3 coding DNA: TGCGCCAGCAGCCAAGATATTGAGCAGGACTTGAACTTC. Its translation: CASSQDIEQDLNF.

The genes are TRBV11-2 and TRBJ2-2, with D possibly being TRBD1 or TRBD2 (5 bases each). Trimming cost V 3 bases and J 0 bases, with 14 bases left between them. Per the germline V gene, CDR1 is SGHAT and CDR2 is FQNNGV. The CDR3 covers 17 residues. CDR3 sequence reads: CASSLGTWVSNTGELFF. The CDR3 coding sequence is TGTGCCAGCAGCTTGGGGACGTGGGTTTCGAACACCGGGGAGCTGTTTTTT.

In this sample, this clonotype turned up a few times. The gene calls are TRBV25-1 and TRBJ2-5, with 7 bases that match TRBD2. Germline CDR1 reads MGHDK; CDR2 reads SYGVNS. There are 17 residues in the CDR3. The ends lost 1 base at V and 4 bases at J; junction bases unmatched: 12. CDR3 DNA: TGTGCCAGCAGTGAATCGGGTACTGACGGGAGGACAGAGACCCAGTACTTC. It codes for CASSESGTDGRTETQYF.

This clonotype was seen a handful of times. The chain links TRBV9 to TRBJ2-4; 7 positions match TRBD1. CDR1 SGDLS and CDR2 YYNGEE come from the germline V gene. V lost 4 bases to trimming and J lost 1 base; unmatched junction nucleotides: 8. This CDR3 comprises 16 residues. CDR3: CASSMTGKWAKNIQYF. In DNA form, the CDR3 reads TGTGCCAGCAGCATGACAGGGAAGTGGGCCAAAAACATTCAGTACTTC.

The rearrangement joins TRBV25-1 to TRBJ2-2; tentatively, D is TRBD1 (6 bases). The CDR3 has 14 residues. Between the trimmed V and J ends, which lost 3 bases and 4 bases, there was a span of 9 bases. Germline V gene data show CDR1 as MGHDK and CDR2 as SYGVNS. CDR3 protein: CASSDSGVTGELFF. The CDR3, as DNA: TGTGCCAGCAGTGACTCAGGGGTCACCGGGGAGCTGTTTTTT.

The chain joins TRBV6-1 to TRBJ1-2; D is unclear. The CDR3 is 16 residues long. The germline CDR1 and CDR2 sequences are MNHNS and SASEGT. V lost 7 bases to trimming and J lost 0 bases, with 18 bases between them. CDR3 residues: CASMGAGGPANYGYTF. DNA for the CDR3: TGTGCCAGCATGGGAGCAGGAGGCCCCGCTAACTATGGCTACACCTTC.

This clonotype was found a few times. The V call is TRBV29-1, the J call TRBJ1-2; D ambiguous. From germline, CDR1 is SQVTM and CDR2 ANQGSEA. This CDR3 is 13 amino acids long. V gave up 5 bases and J gave up 8 bases, with 18 bases separating them. CDR3 in DNA: TGCAGCGTTAAAGGGTCATCCCTTAGCGGCTACACCTTC. Translation: CSVKGSSLSGYTF.

This clonotype came up many times. This chain uses TRBV19 with TRBJ2-3, with TRBD2 matching 12 bases. Germline lookup yields CDR1 LNHDA and CDR2 SQIVND (reference sequence). This CDR3 region has 15 residues. The CDR3 reads CAVYTSGGLTDTQYF. The CDR3 DNA is TGTGCTGTATATACTAGCGGGGGGTTGACAGATACGCAGTATTTT.

The chain has TRBV4-1 and TRBJ2-7; D possibly matches TRBD1 or TRBD2 (5 bases each). CDR3 length: 15 amino acids. Trimming took off 2 bases at V and 2 bases at J, with 13 bases between the two ends. CDR1 is MGHRA, CDR2 YSYEKL, per germline. Here the CDR3 reads CASSQTGTGPYEQYF. CDR3 coding DNA: TGCGCCAGCAGCCAAACCGGGACGGGACCCTACGAGCAGTACTTC.

This clonotype was seen only a few times. The chain employs TRBV12-3 or TRBV12-4 and TRBJ2-1; D is tentatively TRBD1 or TRBD2 (5 bases each). V gave up 4 bases and J gave up 10 bases, with 23 bases separating them. The CDR3 spans 16 residues. As DNA, the CDR3 is TGTGCCAGCAGTTCCCGCACCGGGACCCTCAGGGACGAGCAGTTCTTC. The encoded protein is CASSSRTGTLRDEQFF.

Many counts were recorded for this clonotype. The chain couples TRBV6-5 to TRBJ2-1; no clear D. The V gene's germline CDR1 is MNHEY and CDR2 SVGAGI. This CDR3 region has 13 residues. Trimming left V 0 bases short and J 7 bases short, with 7 bases between. CDR3 sequence reads: CASSYSRVNEQFF. CDR3 sequence (DNA): TGTGCCAGCAGTTACTCCCGGGTAAATGAGCAGTTCTTC.

The chain joins TRBV2 to TRBJ2-2; D perhaps matches TRBD2 (6 bases). The ends were cut back, 6 bases at V and 5 bases at J, with 10 bases in the middle. Germline CDR1 SNHLY, CDR2 FYNNEI. CDR3 size: 13 residues. Here the CDR3 reads CASSPRGTGELFF. The CDR3, as DNA: TGTGCCAGCAGCCCCCGGGGGACCGGGGAGCTGTTTTTT. The full variable domain, with the rest looked up from reference TRBV2 and TRBJ2-2, is EPEVTQTPSHQVTQMGQEVILRCVPISNHLYFYWYRQILGQKVEFLVSFYNNEISEKSEIFDDQFSVERPDGSNFTLKIRSTKLEDSAMYFCASSPRGTGELFFGEGSRLTVL.

This clonotype has a count of ten or more. This rearrangement joins TRBV12-3 or TRBV12-4 to TRBJ2-3, with a possible D match to TRBD2 (5 bases). This CDR3 contains 13 residues. V was clipped by 1 base and J by 6 bases, with 8 bases between them. Here the CDR3 DNA reads TGTGCCAGCAGTTTAGGTAGCGAGGATACGCAGTATTTT. Protein product: CASSLGSEDTQYF.

The J gene is TRBJ2-5, the V gene TRBV25-1; 9 bases map to TRBD1. CDR3 length: 14 amino acids. Germline CDR1 and CDR2: MGHDK and SYGVNS. The V gene end was trimmed by 8 bases and the J gene end by 4 bases; junction bases not matched to a gene: 8. CDR3 in DNA: TGTGCCAGCTCTCCAGAGGGACAGGGAGAGACCCAGTACTTC. As protein: CASSPEGQGETQYF.

In this sample, this clonotype turned up a few times. The chain recombines TRBV10-3 with TRBJ2-7; maybe TRBD2 (5 bases). Germline V gene sequence: CDR1 ENHRY, CDR2 SYGVKD. The CDR3 covers 13 residues. V was trimmed by 8 bases and J by 2 bases, leaving 13 bases between them. The CDR3: CAIRLNPTYEQYF. The CDR3 nucleotides are TGTGCCATCCGACTAAACCCCACCTACGAGCAGTACTTC.

This clonotype showed up many times. The rearrangement links TRBV4-3 to TRBJ1-5; no firm D call. Germline loops: CDR1 LGHNA, CDR2 YSLEER. V lost 0 bases, J lost 7 bases, and 10 bases lay in between. CDR3 length: 14 residues. The CDR3 nucleotides read TGCGCCAGCAGCCAAGAGCCCAGTAGACAGCCCCAGCATTTT. Amino acid sequence: CASSQEPSRQPQHF.

This clonotype was seen a few times. The V call is TRBV4-3, the J call TRBJ2-6, with TRBD2 as a possible D gene (5 bases). Trimming stripped 1 base from V and 4 bases from J, with 11 bases between. The CDR3 length is 16 residues. Per the germline V gene, CDR1 is LGHNA and CDR2 is YSLEER. The CDR3 sequence: CASSQGRGAGANVLTF. CDR3 in DNA: TGCGCCAGCAGCCAAGGACGGGGTGCCGGGGCCAACGTCCTGACTTTC.

The chain is built from TRBV12-3 or TRBV12-4 and TRBJ1-1, with D hard to call. The CDR3 is made up of 12 amino acids. Trimming pared 7 bases from V and 4 bases from J, leaving 10 bases between. CDR3 DNA: TGTGCCAGCACCGAAAGAGGCACTGAAGCTTTCTTT. This encodes CASTERGTEAFF.

With respect to this clonotype: A junction boundary mismatches the germline segment, possibly from a read error. The chain couples TRBV7-2 to TRBJ2-1, with 8 positions matching TRBD2. Germline CDR1 SGHTA, CDR2 FQGNSA. CDR3 size: 14 residues. In DNA, the CDR3 is TGTGCCAGCAACTTAGCGGGACTCAACAATGAGCAGTTCTTC. It encodes CASNLAGLNNEQFF.

This clonotype has a count of ten or more. CDR3 sequence: CASSQDVPRSNTEAFF. CDR3 in DNA: TGCGCCAGCAGCCAAGACGTACCGAGATCGAACACTGAAGCTTTCTTT. The rearrangement links TRBV4-3 to TRBJ1-1; D is unclear. V was clipped by 0 bases and J by 1 base, with 12 bases between them. The CDR3 is made up of 16 amino acids. Germline V CDR1 and CDR2: LGHNA, YSLEER.

This clonotype showed up many times. The DNA of the CDR3 is TGTGCCAGCAGTCCAAGGCGGGGGTATAATTCACCCCTCCACTTT. It specifies CASSPRRGYNSPLHF. The chain recombines TRBV27 with TRBJ1-6; D perhaps matches TRBD1 (5 bases). The CDR3 sequence is 15 residues long. Germline CDR1 is MNHEY and CDR2 is SMNVEV (reference sequence). Trimming pared 5 bases from V and 4 bases from J, leaving 12 bases between.

This clonotype has at least ten counts. The gene calls are TRBV7-9 and TRBJ2-3, with D possibly TRBD1 on 6 matching bases. V lost 5 bases and J 6 bases, leaving 9 bases between the germline ends. Germline V gives CDR1 SEHNR, CDR2 FQNEAQ (reference sequence). There are 12 residues in the CDR3. The CDR3 bases are TGTGCCAGCAGCAGACAGGTCGATACGCAGTATTTT. Encoded protein: CASSRQVDTQYF.

This clonotype appeared a few times. J is TRBJ1-2 and V is TRBV24-1; no clear D gene. The germline gives CDR1 KGHDR, CDR2 SFDVKD. This CDR3 is built from 12 residues. With 0 bases removed from V and 5 bases from J, the gap between germline ends came to 3 bases. The CDR3 sequence: CATSDLSYGYTF. Written as DNA, the CDR3 is TGTGCCACCAGTGATTTGTCATATGGCTACACCTTC.